This T cell receptor (beta chain) was recovered during a study of blood T cell repertoires in COVID-19. The V gene's germline CDR1 is SGDLS and CDR2 YYNGEE. Unmatched junction bases numbered 6, after V lost 3 bases and J lost 1 base. The CDR3 spans 15 residues. Clones were sequenced by immunoSEQ multiplex PCR, and TCRdb holds only the in-frame ones, with some missing. This sample has about 71,000 clones, with about four fifths found just once. The J gene is TRBJ2-7, the V gene TRBV9, with 8 bases matching TRBD1. Sequenced: peripheral blood. The clonotype originates from a woman aged 80 or older with acute or convalescent COVID-19. The CDR3 reads CASSARDRLSYEQYF. CDR3 nucleotides: TGTGCCAGCAGCGCTCGGGACAGGTTGTCCTACGAGCAGTACTTC.